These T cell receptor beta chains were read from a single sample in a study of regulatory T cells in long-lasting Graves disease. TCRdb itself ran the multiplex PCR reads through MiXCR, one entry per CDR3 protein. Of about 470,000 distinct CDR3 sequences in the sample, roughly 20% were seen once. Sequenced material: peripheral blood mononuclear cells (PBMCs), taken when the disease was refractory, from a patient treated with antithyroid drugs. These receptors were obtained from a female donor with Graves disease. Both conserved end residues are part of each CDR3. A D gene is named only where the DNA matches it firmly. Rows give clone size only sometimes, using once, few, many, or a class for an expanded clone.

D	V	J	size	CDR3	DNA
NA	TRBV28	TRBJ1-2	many	CASSYRESYGYTF	TGTGCCAGCAGTTATCGGGAGAGCTATGGCTACACCTTC
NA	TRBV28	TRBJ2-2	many	CASTPGGQANTGELFF	TGTGCCAGCACCCCCGGAGGGCAGGCGAACACCGGGGAGCTGTTTTTT
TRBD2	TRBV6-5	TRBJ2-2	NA	CASSYGGRAVGELFF	TGTGCCAGCAGTTATGGCGGGAGGGCCGTCGGGGAGCTGTTTTTT
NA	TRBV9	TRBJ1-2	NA	CASSVATGISPNGYTF	TGTGCCAGCAGCGTAGCTACGGGGATCTCCCCTAATGGCTACACCTTC
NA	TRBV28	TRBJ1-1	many	CASIFPADTEAFF	TGTGCCAGCATCTTCCCAGCGGATACTGAAGCTTTCTTT
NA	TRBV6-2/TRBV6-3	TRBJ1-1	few	CASSERSRNTEAFF	TGTGCCAGCAGTGAAAGGTCCAGGAACACTGAAGCTTTCTTT
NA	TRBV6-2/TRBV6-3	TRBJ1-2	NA	CASKGNRVLDYGYTF	TGTGCCAGCAAAGGGAACCGGGTACTTGACTATGGCTACACCTTC
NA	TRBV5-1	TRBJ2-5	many	CASSLDQETQYF	TGTGCCAGCAGCTTAGACCAAGAGACCCAGTACTTC
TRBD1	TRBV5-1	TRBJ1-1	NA	CASSSVFGQVSNTEAFF	TGCGCCAGCAGCTCCGTGTTTGGACAGGTATCGAACACTGAAGCTTTCTTT
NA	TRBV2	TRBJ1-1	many	CASSEALGNTEAFF	TGTGCCAGCAGTGAAGCGCTGGGGAACACTGAAGCTTTCTTT
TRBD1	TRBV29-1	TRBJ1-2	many	CSVRTGTNYGYTF	TGCAGCGTGAGGACAGGTACTAACTATGGCTACACCTTC
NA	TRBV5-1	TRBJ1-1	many	CASSGAMNTEAFF	TGCGCCAGCAGCGGGGCCATGAACACTGAAGCTTTCTTT
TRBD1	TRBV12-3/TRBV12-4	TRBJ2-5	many	CASSLARTGDGKTQYF	TGTGCCAGCAGTTTAGCGAGGACAGGGGACGGGAAGACCCAGTACTTC
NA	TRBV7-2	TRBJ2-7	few	CASSSSEPEQYF	TGTGCCAGCAGCTCTTCCGAACCCGAGCAGTACTTC
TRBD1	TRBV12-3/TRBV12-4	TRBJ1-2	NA	CASSYDQGAFTDNYGYTF	TGTGCCAGCAGTTATGATCAGGGGGCTTTCACGGACAACTATGGCTACACCTTC
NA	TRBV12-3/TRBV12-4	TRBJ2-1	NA	CASSSTRFNLNQQFF	TGTGCCAGCAGTTCGACTCGGTTCAACCTCAATCAGCAGTTCTTC
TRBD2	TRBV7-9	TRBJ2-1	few	CASSPEGLAGGNEQFF	TGTGCCAGCAGCCCGGAGGGACTAGCGGGAGGGAATGAGCAGTTCTTC
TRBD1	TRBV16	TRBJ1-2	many	CASSRFLTGGYGYTF	TGTGCCAGCAGCCGCTTCCTCACAGGGGGCTATGGCTACACCTTC
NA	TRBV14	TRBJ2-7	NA	CASSYPGARSSYEQYF	TGTGCCAGCAGCTACCCGGGAGCCCGCTCCTCCTACGAGCAGTACTTC
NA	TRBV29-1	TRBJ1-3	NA	CSVEEVVASGNTIYF	TGCAGCGTTGAAGAAGTCGTAGCCTCTGGAAACACCATATATTTT
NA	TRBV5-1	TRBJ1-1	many	CASSPPQGHSNTEAFF	TGCGCCAGCAGCCCGCCACAGGGACACTCGAACACTGAAGCTTTCTTT
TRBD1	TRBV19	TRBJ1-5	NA	CASSTRTGVGNQPQHF	TGTGCCAGTAGTACCCGGACAGGGGTTGGCAATCAGCCCCAGCATTTT
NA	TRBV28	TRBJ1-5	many	CASSFTGVYNQPQHF	TGTGCCAGCAGCTTTACTGGGGTATACAATCAGCCCCAGCATTTT
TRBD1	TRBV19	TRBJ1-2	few	CASSRTGQADYGYTF	TGTGCCAGTAGTAGGACGGGACAGGCCGACTATGGCTACACCTTC
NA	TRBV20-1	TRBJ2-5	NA	CSAPRARGQYF	TGCAGTGCTCCTCGTGCCCGGGGCCAGTACTTC
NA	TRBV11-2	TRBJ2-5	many	CASSPRPDETQYF	TGTGCCAGCAGCCCAAGACCGGACGAGACCCAGTACTTC
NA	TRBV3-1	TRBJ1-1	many	CASSQGFGGTEAFF	TGTGCCAGCAGCCAAGGGTTTGGAGGCACTGAAGCTTTCTTT
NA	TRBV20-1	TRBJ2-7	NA	CSASGDASSYEQYF	TGCAGTGCTAGTGGGGACGCCAGCTCCTACGAGCAGTACTTC
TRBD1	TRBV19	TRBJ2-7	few	CATGQGSYEQYF	TGTGCCACGGGACAGGGCTCCTACGAGCAGTACTTC
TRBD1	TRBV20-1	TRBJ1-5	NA	CSARDSKKYSNQPQHF	TGCAGTGCGCGGGACAGCAAAAAGTATAGCAATCAGCCCCAGCATTTT
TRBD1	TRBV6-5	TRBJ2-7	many	CASSYFRTGGDVHEQYF	TGTGCCAGCAGTTACTTTCGAACAGGGGGAGACGTTCACGAGCAGTACTTC
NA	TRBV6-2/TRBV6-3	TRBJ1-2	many	CASRQTGLANYGYTF	TGTGCCAGCAGGCAAACAGGATTAGCTAACTATGGCTACACCTTC
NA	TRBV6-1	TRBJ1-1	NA	CASSHVGGEAFF	TGTGCCAGCAGTCATGTTGGGGGTGAAGCTTTCTTT
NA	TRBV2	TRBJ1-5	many	CASSLKGFSNQPQHF	TGTGCCAGCAGCCTCAAAGGTTTTAGCAATCAGCCCCAGCATTTT